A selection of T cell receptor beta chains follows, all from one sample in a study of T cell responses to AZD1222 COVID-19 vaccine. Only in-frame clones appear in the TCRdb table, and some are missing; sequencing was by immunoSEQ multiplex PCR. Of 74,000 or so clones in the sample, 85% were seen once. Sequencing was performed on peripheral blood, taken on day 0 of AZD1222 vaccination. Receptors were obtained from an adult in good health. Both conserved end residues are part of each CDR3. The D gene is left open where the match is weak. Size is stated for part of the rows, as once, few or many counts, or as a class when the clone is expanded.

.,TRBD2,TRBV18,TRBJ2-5,CASSSLSGVATQYF,TGTGCCAGCTCATCCCTTAGCGGGGTCGCGACCCAGTACTTC
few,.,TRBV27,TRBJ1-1,CASNNIGGASQAFF,TGTGCCAGCAATAATATAGGGGGGGCCTCCCAAGCTTTCTTT
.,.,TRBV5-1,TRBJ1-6,CASSLGQGGSYNSPLHF,TGCGCCAGCAGCTTGGGGCAGGGTGGATCCTATAATTCACCCCTCCACTTT
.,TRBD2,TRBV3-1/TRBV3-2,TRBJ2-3,CASNNRFSGGADTQYF,TGTGCCAGCAACAATCGCTTTAGCGGGGGGGCAGATACGCAGTATTTT
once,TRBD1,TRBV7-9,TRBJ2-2,CASSTGTGINTGELFF,TGTGCCAGCAGCACCGGGACAGGGATAAACACCGGGGAGCTGTTTTTT
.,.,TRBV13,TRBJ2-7,CASSPGTVPYEQYF,TGTGCCAGCAGCCCCGGGACTGTCCCCTACGAGCAGTACTTC
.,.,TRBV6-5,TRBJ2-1,CASSYQTSSYNEQFF,TGTGCCAGCAGTTACCAGACAAGCTCCTACAATGAGCAGTTCTTC
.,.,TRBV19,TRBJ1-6,CASSIGAARGNSPLHF,TGTGCCAGTAGTATAGGAGCAGCGCGGGGGAATTCACCCCTCCACTTT
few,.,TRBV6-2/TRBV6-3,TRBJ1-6,CASSYPPGRSSYNSPLHF,TGTGCCAGCAGTTACCCCCCTGGACGGAGCTCCTATAATTCACCCCTCCACTTT
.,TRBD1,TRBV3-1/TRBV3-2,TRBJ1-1,CASSFGQGSTEAFF,TGTGCCAGCAGCTTCGGACAGGGGTCTACTGAAGCTTTCTTT
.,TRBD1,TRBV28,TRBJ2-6,CASSLGQGFSGANVLTF,TGTGCCAGCAGTCTGGGACAGGGCTTCTCTGGGGCCAACGTCCTGACTTTC
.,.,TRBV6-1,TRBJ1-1,CASSEREGWTEAFF,TGTGCCAGCAGTGAACGGGAGGGGTGGACTGAAGCTTTCTTT
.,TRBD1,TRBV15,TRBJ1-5,CATSRRTGTGNSNQPQHF,TGTGCCACCAGCAGGCGTACCGGGACAGGGAATAGCAATCAGCCCCAGCATTTT
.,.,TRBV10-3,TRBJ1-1,CAITWDEKSEAFF,TGTGCCATCACATGGGATGAGAAGTCTGAAGCTTTCTTT
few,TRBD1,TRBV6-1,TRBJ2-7,CASSDKGQGAVEQYF,TGTGCCAGCAGTGATAAGGGACAGGGGGCGGTCGAGCAGTACTTC
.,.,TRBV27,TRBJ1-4,CASSSGTSVEKLFF,TGTGCCAGCAGTTCAGGGACAAGCGTTGAAAAACTGTTTTTT
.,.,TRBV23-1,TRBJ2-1,CASSQSEGTGITYNEQFF,TGCGCCAGCAGTCAATCTGAGGGCACAGGGATAACCTACAATGAGCAGTTCTTC
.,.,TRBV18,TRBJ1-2,CASSPGPGVNYGYTF,TGTGCCAGCTCACCGGGGCCCGGGGTTAACTATGGCTACACCTTC
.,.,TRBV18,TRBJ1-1,CASSTSLRDLNTEAFF,TGTGCCAGCTCAACCTCCCTCAGGGACTTGAACACTGAAGCTTTCTTT
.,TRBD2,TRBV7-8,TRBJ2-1,CASSLSRLAGEQFF,TGTGCCAGCAGCTTATCCCGACTAGCGGGAGAGCAGTTCTTC
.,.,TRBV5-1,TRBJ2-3,CASSFAGLLSTDTQYF,TGCGCCAGCAGCTTTGCGGGCTTACTTAGCACAGATACGCAGTATTTT
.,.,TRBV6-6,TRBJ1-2,CASQNGENYGYTF,TGTGCCAGCCAAAACGGGGAAAACTATGGCTACACCTTC
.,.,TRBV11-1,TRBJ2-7,CASSLAGVGQTYEQYF,TGTGCCAGCAGCTTAGCGGGGGTTGGACAGACCTACGAGCAGTACTTC
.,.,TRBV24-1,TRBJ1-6,CATSDHRVYNSPLHF,TGTGCCACCAGTGACCACAGGGTTTATAATTCACCCCTCCACTTT
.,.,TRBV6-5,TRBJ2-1,CASSQRGEQFF,TGTGCCAGCTCTCAGAGGGGTGAGCAGTTCTTC
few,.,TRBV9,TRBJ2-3,CASSVRQYGGTDTQYF,TGTGCCAGCAGCGTGAGACAGTACGGAGGCACAGATACGCAGTATTTT
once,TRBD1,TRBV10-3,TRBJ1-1,CAISTGEGNTEAFF,TGTGCCATCAGTACAGGGGAGGGGAACACTGAAGCTTTCTTT
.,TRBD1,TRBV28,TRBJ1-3,CASSLIAGGNGNTIYF,TGTGCCAGCAGTTTAATCGCAGGGGGCAATGGAAACACCATATATTTT
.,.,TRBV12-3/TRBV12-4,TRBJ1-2,CASSLAPVGPYTF,TGTGCCAGCAGTTTAGCGCCAGTCGGGCCCTACACCTTC
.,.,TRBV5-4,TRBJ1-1,CASSLAFGSEAFF,TGTGCCAGCAGCTTGGCCTTTGGCTCTGAAGCTTTCTTT
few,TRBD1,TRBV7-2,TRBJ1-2,CASSFDRGRYGYTF,TGTGCCAGCAGCTTCGACAGGGGGCGGTATGGCTACACCTTC
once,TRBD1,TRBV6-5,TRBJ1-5,CASRAGTGNQPQHF,TGTGCCAGCAGAGCGGGGACAGGGAATCAGCCCCAGCATTTT
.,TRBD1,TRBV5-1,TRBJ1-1,CASSARQGNTEAFF,TGCGCCAGCAGCGCCCGACAGGGGAACACTGAAGCTTTCTTT
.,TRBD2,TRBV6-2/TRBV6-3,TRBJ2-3,CASSYPSGGAQPTQYF,TGTGCCAGCAGTTACCCTAGCGGGGGGGCACAGCCCACGCAGTATTTT
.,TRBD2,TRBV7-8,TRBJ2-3,CASLQAGAGADTQYF,TGTGCCAGCTTGCAAGCGGGAGCCGGGGCAGATACGCAGTATTTT
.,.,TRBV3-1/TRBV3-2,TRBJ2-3,CASSQLGDYGTDTQYF,TGTGCCAGCAGCCAGCTAGGGGATTACGGCACAGATACGCAGTATTTT
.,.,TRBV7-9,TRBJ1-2,CASSYQRDGHYGYTF,TGTGCCAGCAGCTACCAGAGGGACGGCCACTATGGCTACACCTTC
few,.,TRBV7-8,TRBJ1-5,CASSLAETYNQPQHF,TGTGCCAGCAGCTTAGCGGAGACATACAATCAGCCCCAGCATTTT
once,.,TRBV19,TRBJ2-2,CASSGRANTGELFF,TGTGCCAGTAGTGGCAGAGCGAACACCGGGGAGCTGTTTTTT
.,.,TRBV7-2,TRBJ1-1,CASSLGSGVEAFF,TGTGCCAGCAGCTTAGGGTCCGGGGTTGAAGCTTTCTTT
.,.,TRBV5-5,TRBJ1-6,CASSLAGGPSSYNSPLHF,TGTGCCAGCAGCTTGGCGGGGGGGCCGAGCTCCTATAATTCACCCCTCCACTTT
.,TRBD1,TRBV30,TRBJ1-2,CAWVGGQGYSYTF,TGTGCCTGGGTGGGGGGACAGGGGTACAGCTACACCTTC
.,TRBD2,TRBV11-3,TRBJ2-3,CASSLRTSGGVGDTQYF,TGTGCCAGCAGCCTCCGGACTAGCGGGGGAGTGGGGGATACGCAGTATTTT
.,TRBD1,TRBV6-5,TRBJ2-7,CASSYRDRGPYEQYF,TGTGCCAGCAGTTACCGCGACAGGGGGCCCTACGAGCAGTACTTC
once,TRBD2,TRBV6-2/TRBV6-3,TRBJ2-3,CASSQRGAGTDTQYF,TGTGCCAGCAGCCAGCGGGGGGCCGGCACAGATACGCAGTATTTT